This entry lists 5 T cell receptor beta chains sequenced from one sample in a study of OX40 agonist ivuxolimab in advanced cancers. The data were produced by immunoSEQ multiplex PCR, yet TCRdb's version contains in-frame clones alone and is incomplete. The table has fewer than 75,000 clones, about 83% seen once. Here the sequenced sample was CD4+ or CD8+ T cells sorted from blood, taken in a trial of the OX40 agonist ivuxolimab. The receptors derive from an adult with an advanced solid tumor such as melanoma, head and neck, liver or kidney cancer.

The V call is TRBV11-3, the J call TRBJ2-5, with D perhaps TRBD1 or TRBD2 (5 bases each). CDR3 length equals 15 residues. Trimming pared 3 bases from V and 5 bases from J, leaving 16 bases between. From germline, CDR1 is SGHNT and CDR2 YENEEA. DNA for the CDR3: TGTGCCAGCAGCTTCGGGGCCCTGGGGACGGAGACCCAGTACTTC. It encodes CASSFGALGTETQYF. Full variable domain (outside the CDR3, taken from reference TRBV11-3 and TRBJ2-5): EAGVVQSPRYKIIEKKQPVAFWCNPISGHNTLYWYLQNLGQGPELLIRYENEEAVDDSQLPKDRFSAERLKGVDSTLKIQPAELGDSAVYLCASSFGALGTETQYFGPGTRLLVL.

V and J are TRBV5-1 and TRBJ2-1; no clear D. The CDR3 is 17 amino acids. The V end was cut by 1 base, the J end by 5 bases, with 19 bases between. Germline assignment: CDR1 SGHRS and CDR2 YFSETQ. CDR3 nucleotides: TGCGCCAGCAGCTTGATGTCTTCGACCCCTTTTGACAATGAGCAGTTCTTC. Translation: CASSLMSSTPFDNEQFF.

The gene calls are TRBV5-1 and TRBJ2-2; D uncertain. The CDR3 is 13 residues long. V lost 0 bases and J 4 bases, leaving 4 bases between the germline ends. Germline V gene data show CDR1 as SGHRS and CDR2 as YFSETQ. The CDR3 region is CASSLVGTGELFF. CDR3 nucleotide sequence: TGCGCCAGCAGCTTGGTTGGCACCGGGGAGCTGTTTTTT.

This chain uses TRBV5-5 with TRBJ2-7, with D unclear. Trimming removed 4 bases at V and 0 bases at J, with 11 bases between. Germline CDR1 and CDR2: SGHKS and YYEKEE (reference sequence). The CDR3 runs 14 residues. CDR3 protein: CASSSAGRSYEQYF. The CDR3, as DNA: TGTGCCAGCAGCAGCGCAGGACGCTCCTACGAGCAGTACTTC.

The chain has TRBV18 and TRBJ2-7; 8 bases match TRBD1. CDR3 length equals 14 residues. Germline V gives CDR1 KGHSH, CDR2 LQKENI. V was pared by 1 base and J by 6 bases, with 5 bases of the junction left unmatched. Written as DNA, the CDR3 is TGTGCCAGCTCACCACTGGGACAGGCCCTCGAGCAGTACTTC. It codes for CASSPLGQALEQYF.